The T cell receptor (beta chain) described here comes from a study of shared clonotypes between healthy human individuals. CDR1 is SNHLY and CDR2 is FYNNEI in the germline V gene. The CDR3 is 17 amino acids. The V gene end was trimmed by 6 bases and the J gene end by 0 bases; junction bases not matched to a gene: 4. Data came from immunoSEQ multiplex PCR; TCRdb stores just in-frame clones and leaves some out. The table shows about 960,000 clones, with around 80% occurring only once. The TCR comes from a man younger than 35 in good health. The chain links TRBV2 to TRBJ2-6, with TRBD1 matching 11 bases. The sample taken for sequencing was memory CD4+ T cells sorted from blood. Subset noted: CD45RA-negative fraction. The CDR3 nucleotides are TGTGCCAGCAGGCCGGGACAGGGGGTCTCTGGGGCCAACGTCCTGACTTTC. It is translated as CASRPGQGVSGANVLTF.